Included here is one T cell receptor (beta chain) sequence, with context. Trimming cost V 2 bases and J 4 bases, with 7 bases left between them. Per the germline V gene, CDR1 is KGHDR and CDR2 is SFDVKD. This CDR3 spans 13 amino acids. Treatment described: roughly 19 received Ad26.COV2.S at low or high dose, single or two shots; 5 received placebo; per-sample allocation not given. Specimen acquisition occurred on day 63 following the initial vaccine or placebo injection. Its platform was an Ad26 vector, and its expressed antigen was Wuhan-strain SARS-CoV-2 spike. These data belong to a study of Ad26.COV2.S vaccination and SARS-CoV-2 variants. Study as a whole: Within the COV1001 Ad26.COV2.S trial arm, the donor was enrolled. Ad26.COV2.S was injected intramuscularly once or twice, 56 days apart.

Sequenced by immunoSEQ multiplex PCR; TCRdb stores in-frame clones only, minus some. This sample has about 320,000 clones, with 85% found just once. The sample was peripheral blood, taken in a trial of Ad26.COV2.S vaccine versus placebo. This chain joins TRBV24-1 and TRBJ2-5; D not resolved. The TCR sequence derives from a person aged 18-65 years who received the Ad26.COV2.S COVID-19 vaccine or a placebo. The CDR3 nucleotides read TGTGCCACCAGTGATTCGGGCCGAGAGACCCAGTACTTC. Its protein is CATSDSGRETQYF.